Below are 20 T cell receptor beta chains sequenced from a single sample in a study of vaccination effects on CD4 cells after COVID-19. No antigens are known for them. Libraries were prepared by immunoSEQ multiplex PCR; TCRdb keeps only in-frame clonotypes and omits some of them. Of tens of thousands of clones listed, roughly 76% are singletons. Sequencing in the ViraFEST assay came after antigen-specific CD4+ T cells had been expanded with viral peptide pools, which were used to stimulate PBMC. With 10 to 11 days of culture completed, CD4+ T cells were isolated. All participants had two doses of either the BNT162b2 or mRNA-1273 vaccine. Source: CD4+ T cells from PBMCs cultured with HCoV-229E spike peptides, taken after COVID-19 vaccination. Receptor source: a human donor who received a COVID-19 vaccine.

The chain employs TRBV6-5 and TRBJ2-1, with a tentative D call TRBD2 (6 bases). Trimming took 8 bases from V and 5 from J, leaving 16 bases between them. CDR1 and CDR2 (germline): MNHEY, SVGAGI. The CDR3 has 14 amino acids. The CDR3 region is CASRRDFQNNEQFF. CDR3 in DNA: TGTGCCAGCCGACGGGACTTCCAAAACAATGAGCAGTTCTTC.

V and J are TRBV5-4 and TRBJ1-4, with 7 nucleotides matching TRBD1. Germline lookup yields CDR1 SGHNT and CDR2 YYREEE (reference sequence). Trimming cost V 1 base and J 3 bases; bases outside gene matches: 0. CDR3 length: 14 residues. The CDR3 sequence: CASSLQGANEKLFF. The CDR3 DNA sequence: TGTGCCAGCAGCTTGCAGGGGGCTAATGAAAAACTGTTTTTT.

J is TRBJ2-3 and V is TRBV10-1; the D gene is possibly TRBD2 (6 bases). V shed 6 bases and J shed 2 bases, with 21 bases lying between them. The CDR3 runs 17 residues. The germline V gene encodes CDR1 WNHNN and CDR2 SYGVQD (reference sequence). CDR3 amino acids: CASRVKSYGRVTDTQYF. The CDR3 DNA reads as TGCGCCAGCAGAGTGAAGTCTTACGGGAGAGTCACAGATACGCAGTATTTT.

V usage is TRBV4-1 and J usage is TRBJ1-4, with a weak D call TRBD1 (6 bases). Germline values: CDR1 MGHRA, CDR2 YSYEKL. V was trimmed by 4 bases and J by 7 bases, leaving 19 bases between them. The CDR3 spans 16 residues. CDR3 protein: CASSPPRGRGGEKLFF. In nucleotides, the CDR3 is TGCGCCAGCAGCCCCCCCCGTGGGCGAGGGGGTGAAAAACTGTTTTTT.

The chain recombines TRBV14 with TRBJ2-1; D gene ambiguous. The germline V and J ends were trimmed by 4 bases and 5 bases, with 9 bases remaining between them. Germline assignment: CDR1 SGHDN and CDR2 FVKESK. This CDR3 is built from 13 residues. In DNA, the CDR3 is TGTGCCAGCAGCCGAGGACGTAACAATGAGCAGTTCTTC. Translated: CASSRGRNNEQFF.

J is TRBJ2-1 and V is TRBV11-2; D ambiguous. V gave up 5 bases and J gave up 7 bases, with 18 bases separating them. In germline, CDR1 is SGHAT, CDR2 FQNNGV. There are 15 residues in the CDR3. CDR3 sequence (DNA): TGTGCCAGCAGCCCTGCTTTGGGTAGCCCAAATGAGCAGTTCTTC. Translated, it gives CASSPALGSPNEQFF.

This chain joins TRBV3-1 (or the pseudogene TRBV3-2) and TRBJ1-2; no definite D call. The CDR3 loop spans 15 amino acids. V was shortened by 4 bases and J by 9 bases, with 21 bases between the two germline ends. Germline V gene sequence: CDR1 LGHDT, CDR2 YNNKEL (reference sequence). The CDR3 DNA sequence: TGTGCCAGCAGCCTCGGAACCCGGGTCTCGGAGCGCTACACCTTC. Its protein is CASSLGTRVSERYTF.

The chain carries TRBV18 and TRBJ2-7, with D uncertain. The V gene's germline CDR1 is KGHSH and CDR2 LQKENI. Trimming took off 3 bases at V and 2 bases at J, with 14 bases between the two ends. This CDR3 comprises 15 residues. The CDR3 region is CASSPASDGTYEQYF. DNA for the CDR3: TGTGCCAGCTCACCCGCATCAGACGGCACCTACGAGCAGTACTTC.

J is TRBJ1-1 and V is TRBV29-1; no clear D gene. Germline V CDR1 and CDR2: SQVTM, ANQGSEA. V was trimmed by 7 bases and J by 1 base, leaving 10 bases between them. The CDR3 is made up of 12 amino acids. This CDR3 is CSADLTNTEAFF. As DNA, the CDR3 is TGCAGCGCAGACCTAACGAACACTGAAGCTTTCTTT.

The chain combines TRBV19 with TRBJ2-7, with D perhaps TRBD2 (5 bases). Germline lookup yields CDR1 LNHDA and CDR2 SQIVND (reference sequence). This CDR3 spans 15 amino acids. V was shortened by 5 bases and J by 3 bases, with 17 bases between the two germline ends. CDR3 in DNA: TGTGCCAGTAGTCCCTATTCCGACGGAGGCTACGAGCAGTACTTC. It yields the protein CASSPYSDGGYEQYF.

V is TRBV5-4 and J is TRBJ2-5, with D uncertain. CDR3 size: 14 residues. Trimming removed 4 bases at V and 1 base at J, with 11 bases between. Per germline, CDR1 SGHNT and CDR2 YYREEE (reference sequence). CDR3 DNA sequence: TGTGCCAGCAGCCTCGTGGGTTCCCAAGAGACCCAGTACTTC. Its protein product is CASSLVGSQETQYF.

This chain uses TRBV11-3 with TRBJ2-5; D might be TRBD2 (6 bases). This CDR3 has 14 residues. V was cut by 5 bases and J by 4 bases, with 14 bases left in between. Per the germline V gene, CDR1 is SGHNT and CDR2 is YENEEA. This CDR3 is CASSPDDGGETQYF. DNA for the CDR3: TGTGCCAGCAGCCCGGATGACGGGGGAGAGACCCAGTACTTC. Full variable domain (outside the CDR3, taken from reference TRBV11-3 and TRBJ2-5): EAGVVQSPRYKIIEKKQPVAFWCNPISGHNTLYWYLQNLGQGPELLIRYENEEAVDDSQLPKDRFSAERLKGVDSTLKIQPAELGDSAVYLCASSPDDGGETQYFGPGTRLLVL.

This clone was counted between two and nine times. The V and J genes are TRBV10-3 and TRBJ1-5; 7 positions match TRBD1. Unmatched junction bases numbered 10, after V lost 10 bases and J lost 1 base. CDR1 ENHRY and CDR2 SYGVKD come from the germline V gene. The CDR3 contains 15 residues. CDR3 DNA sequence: TGTGCCAGCGCGGGGGCAGGGGGAAGCAATCAGCCCCAGCATTTT. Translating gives CASAGAGGSNQPQHF.

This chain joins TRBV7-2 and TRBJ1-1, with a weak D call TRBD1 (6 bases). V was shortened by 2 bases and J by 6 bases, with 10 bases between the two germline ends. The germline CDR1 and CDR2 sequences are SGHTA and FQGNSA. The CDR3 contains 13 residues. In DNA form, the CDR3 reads TGTGCCAGCAGCTTAAAACAGGGCGCTGAAGCTTTCTTT. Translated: CASSLKQGAEAFF.

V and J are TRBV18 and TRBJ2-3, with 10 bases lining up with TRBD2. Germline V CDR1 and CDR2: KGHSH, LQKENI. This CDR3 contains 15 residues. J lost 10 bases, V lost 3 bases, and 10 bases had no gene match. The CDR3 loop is CASSPYGLAEVSQYF. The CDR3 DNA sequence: TGTGCCAGCTCACCCTACGGACTAGCGGAGGTTTCGCAGTATTTT.

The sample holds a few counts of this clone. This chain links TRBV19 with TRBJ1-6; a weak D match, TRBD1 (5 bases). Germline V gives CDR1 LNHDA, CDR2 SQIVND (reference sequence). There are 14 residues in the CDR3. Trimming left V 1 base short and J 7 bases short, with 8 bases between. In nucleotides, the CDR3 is TGTGCCAGTAGTATAGGACAGCAAAATTCACCCCTCCACTTT. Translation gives CASSIGQQNSPLHF.

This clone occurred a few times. CDR3 DNA: TGTGCCACCGACACACCACAGGTGGGCGAGCAGTACTTC. It codes for CATDTPQVGEQYF. This chain joins TRBV25-1 and TRBJ2-7, with D tentatively TRBD1 (5 bases). Deletions cut 10 bases from V and 6 bases from J, with 19 bases between. Germline values: CDR1 MGHDK, CDR2 SYGVNS. The CDR3 is made up of 13 amino acids.

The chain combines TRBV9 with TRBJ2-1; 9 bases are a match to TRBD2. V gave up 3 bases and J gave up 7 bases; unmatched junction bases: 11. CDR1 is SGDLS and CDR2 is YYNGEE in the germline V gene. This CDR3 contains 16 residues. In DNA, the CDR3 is TGTGCCAGCAGCGAGACCACTGGCGGGGGGGCGAATGAGCAGTTCTTC. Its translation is CASSETTGGGANEQFF.

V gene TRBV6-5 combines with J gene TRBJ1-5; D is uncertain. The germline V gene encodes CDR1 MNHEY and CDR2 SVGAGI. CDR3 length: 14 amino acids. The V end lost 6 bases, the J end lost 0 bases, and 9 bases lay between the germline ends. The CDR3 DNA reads TGTGCCAGCAGAACACAGATTAGCAATCAGCCCCAGCATTTT. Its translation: CASRTQISNQPQHF.

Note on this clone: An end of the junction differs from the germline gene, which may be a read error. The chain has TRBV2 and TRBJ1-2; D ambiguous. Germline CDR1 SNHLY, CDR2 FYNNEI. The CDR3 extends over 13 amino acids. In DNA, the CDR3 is TGTGCCAGCGGTGACGGACCTAACTATGGCTACACCTTC. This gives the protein CASGDGPNYGYTF.